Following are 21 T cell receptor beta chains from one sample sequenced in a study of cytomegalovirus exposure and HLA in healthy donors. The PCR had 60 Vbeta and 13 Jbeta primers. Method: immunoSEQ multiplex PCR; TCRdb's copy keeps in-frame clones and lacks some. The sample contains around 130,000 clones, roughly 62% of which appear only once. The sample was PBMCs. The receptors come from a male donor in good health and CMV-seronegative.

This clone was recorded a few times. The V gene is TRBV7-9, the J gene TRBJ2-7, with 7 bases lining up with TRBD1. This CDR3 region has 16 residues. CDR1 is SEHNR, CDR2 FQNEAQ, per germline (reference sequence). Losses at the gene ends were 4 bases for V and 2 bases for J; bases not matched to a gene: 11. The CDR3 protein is CASSWGTGTVAYEQYF. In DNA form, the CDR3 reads TGTGCCAGCAGCTGGGGGACCGGGACAGTCGCCTACGAGCAGTACTTC.

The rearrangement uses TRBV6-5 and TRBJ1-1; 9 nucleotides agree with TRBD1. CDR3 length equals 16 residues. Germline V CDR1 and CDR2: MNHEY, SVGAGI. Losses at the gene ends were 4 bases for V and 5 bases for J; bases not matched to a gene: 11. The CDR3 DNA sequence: TGTGCCAGCAGTTTACAGGGGGCCCCCCTAAAGACTGAAGCTTTCTTT. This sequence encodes CASSLQGAPLKTEAFF.

CDR3 bases: TGTGCCAGCAGTTCCGTGACAGCAAATGAAAAACTGTTTTTT. It codes for CASSSVTANEKLFF. V gene TRBV28 combines with J gene TRBJ1-4, with D perhaps matching TRBD1 (5 bases). V was cut by 4 bases and J by 5 bases, with 11 bases left in between. CDR3 size: 14 residues. CDR1 is MDHEN, CDR2 SYDVKM, per germline.

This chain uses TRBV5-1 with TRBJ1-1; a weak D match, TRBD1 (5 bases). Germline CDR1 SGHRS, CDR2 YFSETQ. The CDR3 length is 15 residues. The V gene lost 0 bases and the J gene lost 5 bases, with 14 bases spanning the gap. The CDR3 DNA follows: TGCGCCAGCAGCTTGGCCTTGGGGCAAGTAACTGAAGCTTTCTTT. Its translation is CASSLALGQVTEAFF.

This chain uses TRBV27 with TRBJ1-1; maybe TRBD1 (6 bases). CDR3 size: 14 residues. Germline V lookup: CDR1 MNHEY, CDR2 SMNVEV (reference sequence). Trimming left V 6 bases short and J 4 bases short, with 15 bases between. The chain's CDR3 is CASSRLTGFTEAFF. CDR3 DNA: TGTGCCAGCAGCCGACTAACAGGGTTCACTGAAGCTTTCTTT.

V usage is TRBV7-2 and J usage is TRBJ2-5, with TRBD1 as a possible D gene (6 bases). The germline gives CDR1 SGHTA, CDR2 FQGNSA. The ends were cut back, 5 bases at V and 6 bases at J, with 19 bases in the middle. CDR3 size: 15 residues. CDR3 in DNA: TGTGCCAGCAGCAAAACAGGACAGAGAAGGAAGACCCAGTACTTC. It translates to CASSKTGQRRKTQYF.

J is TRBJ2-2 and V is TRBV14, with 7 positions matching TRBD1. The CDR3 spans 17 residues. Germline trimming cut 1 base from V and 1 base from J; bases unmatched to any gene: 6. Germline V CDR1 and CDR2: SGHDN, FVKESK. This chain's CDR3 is CASSQGYGQVNTGELFF. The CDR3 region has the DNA TGTGCCAGCAGCCAAGGGTACGGACAGGTGAACACCGGGGAGCTGTTTTTT.

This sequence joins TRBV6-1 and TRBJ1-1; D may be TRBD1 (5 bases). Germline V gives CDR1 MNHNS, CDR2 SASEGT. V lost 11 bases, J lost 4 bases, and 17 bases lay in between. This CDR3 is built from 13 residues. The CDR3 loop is CASWKGLSTEAFF. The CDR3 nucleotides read TGTGCCTCTTGGAAGGGGTTGAGCACTGAAGCTTTCTTT.

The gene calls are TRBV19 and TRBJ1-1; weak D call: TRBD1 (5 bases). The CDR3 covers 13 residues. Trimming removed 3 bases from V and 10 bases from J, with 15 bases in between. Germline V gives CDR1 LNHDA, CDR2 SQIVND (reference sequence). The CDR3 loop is CASSISGGMGAFF. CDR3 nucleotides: TGTGCCAGTAGTATCTCGGGGGGAATGGGAGCTTTCTTT. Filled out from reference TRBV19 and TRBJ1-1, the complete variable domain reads DGGITQSPKYLFRKEGQNVTLSCEQNLNHDAMYWYRQDPGQGLRLIYYSQIVNDFQKGDIAEGYSVSREKKESFPLTVTSAQKNPTAFYLCASSISGGMGAFFGQGTRLTVV.

CDR3 residues: CAISERADSSSPLHF. The CDR3, as DNA: TGTGCCATCAGTGAGCGTGCGGATTCTAGTTCACCCCTCCACTTT. The chain combines TRBV10-3 with TRBJ1-6; D remains unclear. The CDR3 runs to 15 residues. Per the germline V gene, CDR1 is ENHRY and CDR2 is SYGVKD. V was shortened by 2 bases and J by 9 bases, with 14 bases between the two germline ends.

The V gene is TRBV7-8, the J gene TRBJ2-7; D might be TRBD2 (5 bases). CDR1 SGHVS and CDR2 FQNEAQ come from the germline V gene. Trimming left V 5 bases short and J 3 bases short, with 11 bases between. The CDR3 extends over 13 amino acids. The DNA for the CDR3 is TGTGCCAGCAGCGCCGCTGCGGGCTACGAGCAGTACTTC. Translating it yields CASSAAAGYEQYF.

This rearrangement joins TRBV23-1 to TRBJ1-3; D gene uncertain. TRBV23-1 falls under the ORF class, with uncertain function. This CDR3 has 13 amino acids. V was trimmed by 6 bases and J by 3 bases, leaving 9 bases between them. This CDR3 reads CASSNTRGNTIYF. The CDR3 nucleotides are TGCGCCAGCAGCAATACACGTGGAAACACCATATATTTT.

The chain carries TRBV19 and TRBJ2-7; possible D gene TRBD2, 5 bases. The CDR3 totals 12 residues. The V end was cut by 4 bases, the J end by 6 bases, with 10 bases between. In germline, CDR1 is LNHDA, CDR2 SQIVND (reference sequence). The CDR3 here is CASSTGYSEQYF. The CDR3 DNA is TGTGCCAGTAGTACGGGGTACAGCGAGCAGTACTTC.

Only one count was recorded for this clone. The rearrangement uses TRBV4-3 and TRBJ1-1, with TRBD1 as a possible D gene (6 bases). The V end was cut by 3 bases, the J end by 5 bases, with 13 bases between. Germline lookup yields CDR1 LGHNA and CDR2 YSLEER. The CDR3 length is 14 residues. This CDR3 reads CASSQTGLLTEAFF. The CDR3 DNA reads TGCGCCAGCAGCCAGACAGGCTTATTAACTGAAGCTTTCTTT.

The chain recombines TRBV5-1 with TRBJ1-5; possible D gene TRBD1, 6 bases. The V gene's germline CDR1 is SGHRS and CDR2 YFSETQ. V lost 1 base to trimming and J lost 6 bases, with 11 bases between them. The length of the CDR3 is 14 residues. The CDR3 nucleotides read TGCGCCAGCAGCTTGCCAGGGGACGGTCAGCCCCAGCATTTT. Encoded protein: CASSLPGDGQPQHF.

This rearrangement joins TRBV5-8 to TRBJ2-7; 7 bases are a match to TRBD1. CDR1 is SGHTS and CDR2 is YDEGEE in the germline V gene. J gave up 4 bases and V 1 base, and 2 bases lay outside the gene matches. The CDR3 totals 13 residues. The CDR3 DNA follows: TGTGCCAGCAGCTTGACAGGGGTGTACGAGCAGTACTTC. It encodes CASSLTGVYEQYF.

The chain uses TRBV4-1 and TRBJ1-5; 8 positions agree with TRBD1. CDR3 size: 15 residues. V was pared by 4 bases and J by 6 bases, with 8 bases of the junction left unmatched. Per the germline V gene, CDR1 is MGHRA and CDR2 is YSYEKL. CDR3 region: CASSRPDREGQPQHF. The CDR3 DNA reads TGCGCCAGCAGCCGCCCGGACAGGGAAGGTCAGCCCCAGCATTTT.

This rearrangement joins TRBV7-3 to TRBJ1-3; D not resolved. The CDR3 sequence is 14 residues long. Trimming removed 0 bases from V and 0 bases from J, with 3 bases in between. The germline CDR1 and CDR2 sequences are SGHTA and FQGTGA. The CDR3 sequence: CASSLTGSGNTIYF. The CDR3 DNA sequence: TGTGCCAGCAGCTTAACCGGCTCTGGAAACACCATATATTTT.

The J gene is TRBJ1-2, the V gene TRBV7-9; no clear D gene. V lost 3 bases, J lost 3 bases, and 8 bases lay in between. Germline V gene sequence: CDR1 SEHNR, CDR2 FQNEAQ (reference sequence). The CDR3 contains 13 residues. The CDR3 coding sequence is TGTGCCAGCAGCTTTCCGGGTGACTATGGCTACACCTTC. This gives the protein CASSFPGDYGYTF.

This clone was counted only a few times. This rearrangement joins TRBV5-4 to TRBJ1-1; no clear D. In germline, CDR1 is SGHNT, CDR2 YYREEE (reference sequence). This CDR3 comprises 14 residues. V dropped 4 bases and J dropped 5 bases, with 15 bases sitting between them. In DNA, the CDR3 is TGTGCCAGCAGCCGGGAGGTTTATATGACTGAAGCTTTCTTT. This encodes CASSREVYMTEAFF.

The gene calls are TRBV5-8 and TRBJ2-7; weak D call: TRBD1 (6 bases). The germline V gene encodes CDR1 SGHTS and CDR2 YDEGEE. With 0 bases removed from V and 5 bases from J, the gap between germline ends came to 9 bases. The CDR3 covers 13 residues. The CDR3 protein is CASSLGRGDEQYF. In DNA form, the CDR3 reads TGTGCCAGCAGCTTGGGCAGGGGCGACGAGCAGTACTTC.